The 12 T cell receptor beta chains listed next were all sequenced from one sample in a study of control samples from healthy donors and cancer patients. Profiling relied on immunoSEQ multiplex PCR, and the TCRdb table lists in-frame clones only, not all of them. The sample holds around 94,000 clones; roughly nine tenths are singletons and the top ten take over 0.95%. Sequenced material: blood. These receptors were collected from a woman in her forties or fifties in good health.

In its sample, this clone was seen a few times. CDR3 loop: CASSYTRIGVNTGELFF. The CDR3 DNA reads TGTGCCAGCAGTTACACCCGTATCGGGGTGAACACCGGGGAGCTGTTTTTT. The chain recombines TRBV6-2 or TRBV6-3 with TRBJ2-2; D possibly corresponds to TRBD2 (5 bases). The length of the CDR3 is 17 residues. Looked up from germline, CDR1 is MNHEY and CDR2 is SVGEGT. V was clipped by 2 bases and J by 1 base, with 14 bases between them.

This chain uses TRBV5-1 with TRBJ2-5, with 9 bases identical to TRBD2. In germline, CDR1 is SGHRS, CDR2 YFSETQ. Trimming removed 0 bases from V and 2 bases from J; junction bases left unmatched: 2. The CDR3 consists of 15 residues. Here the CDR3 DNA reads TGCGCCAGCAGCTTGGCTAGCGGGACGCAAGAGACCCAGTACTTC. Protein: CASSLASGTQETQYF. Together with reference TRBV5-1 and TRBJ2-5, the CDR3 gives the full variable domain: KAGVTQTPRYLIKTRGQQVTLSCSPISGHRSVSWYQQTPGQGLQFLFEYFSETQRNKGNFPGRFSGRQFSNSRSEMNVSTLELGDSALYLCASSLASGTQETQYFGPGTRLLVL.

The chain recombines TRBV4-3 with TRBJ1-4; TRBD1 matches at 8 bases. CDR1 is LGHNA, CDR2 YSLEER, per germline. The CDR3 loop spans 15 amino acids. Trimming at V came to 0 bases and at J to 7 bases, leaving 4 bases not matched to a gene. The CDR3 here is CASSQDTGGGEKLFF. The CDR3 region has the DNA TGCGCCAGCAGCCAAGATACAGGGGGGGGTGAAAAACTGTTTTTT.

The chain uses TRBV10-3 and TRBJ1-1; D is possibly TRBD1 (5 bases). Germline V gene lookup returns CDR1 ENHRY and CDR2 SYGVKD. The CDR3 sequence is 11 residues long. Deletions cut 3 bases from V and 11 bases from J, with 10 bases between. The CDR3 spells CAISDGTGAFF. The CDR3 DNA follows: TGTGCCATCAGTGACGGGACTGGGGCTTTCTTT.

The chain has TRBV4-3 and TRBJ1-1; no clear D gene. The germline CDR1 and CDR2 sequences are LGHNA and YSLEER. This CDR3 has 14 amino acids. The V end lost 1 base, the J end lost 11 bases, and 17 bases lay between the germline ends. The CDR3 sequence: CASSQGGSDRRAFF. As DNA, the CDR3 is TGCGCCAGCAGCCAAGGAGGTTCGGACCGAAGGGCTTTCTTT.

This sequence joins TRBV19 and TRBJ2-2; 9 bases map to TRBD1. The CDR3 contains 19 residues. From germline, CDR1 is LNHDA and CDR2 SQIVND (reference sequence). Trimming took 5 bases from V and 1 from J; bases not matched to a gene: 14. The CDR3 loop is CASSRYSTGDRVNTGELFF. DNA of the CDR3: TGTGCCAGTAGTCGATACTCCACGGGGGACAGGGTGAACACCGGGGAGCTGTTTTTT.

A single count supports this clone. The chain carries TRBV6-1 and TRBJ1-2, with TRBD1 as a possible D gene (6 bases). The V gene lost 2 bases and the J gene lost 5 bases, with 15 bases spanning the gap. In germline, CDR1 is MNHNS, CDR2 SASEGT. This CDR3 region has 15 residues. The CDR3 loop is CASSEFQGLGYGYTF. The CDR3, as DNA: TGTGCCAGCAGTGAATTCCAGGGGCTCGGGTATGGCTACACCTTC.

There are a few counts of this clone. The rearrangement uses TRBV13 and TRBJ1-1, with a possible D match to TRBD1 (6 bases). The V end lost 5 bases, the J end lost 9 bases, and 19 bases lay between the germline ends. The germline CDR1 and CDR2 sequences are PRHDT and FYEKMQ (reference sequence). The CDR3 has 14 residues. The CDR3 here is CASSPRVEGDKAFF. For the CDR3, the DNA is TGTGCCAGCAGCCCCCGTGTGGAGGGGGACAAAGCTTTCTTT. The full variable domain, in which reference TRBV13 and TRBJ1-1 provide the parts outside the CDR3, is AAGVIQSPRHLIKEKRETATLKCYPIPRHDTVYWYQQGPGQDPQFLISFYEKMQSDKGSIPDRFSAQQFSDYHSELNMSSLELGDSALYFCASSPRVEGDKAFFGQGTRLTVV.

J is TRBJ2-3 and V is TRBV6-2 or TRBV6-3; the D gene could be TRBD1 or TRBD2 (6 bases each). The V end lost 4 bases, the J end lost 4 bases, and 21 bases lay between the germline ends. CDR1 is MNHEY and CDR2 is SVGEGT in the germline V gene. This CDR3 has 17 amino acids. The CDR3 reads CASSSRLAGGGADTQYF. The CDR3 bases are TGTGCCAGCAGTTCCCGGCTAGCCGGGGGCGGCGCAGATACGCAGTATTTT.

The rearrangement links TRBV28 to TRBJ1-1; D unresolved. The V and J ends lost 5 bases and 6 bases respectively, with 13 bases between them. The CDR3 spans 13 residues. Germline assignment: CDR1 MDHEN and CDR2 SYDVKM. The CDR3 DNA is TGTGCCAGCAGTGTACTAACAGAGTCTGAAGCTTTCTTT. It codes for CASSVLTESEAFF.

The chain couples TRBV7-8 to TRBJ1-5, with D hard to call. The germline gives CDR1 SGHVS, CDR2 FQNEAQ. The CDR3 extends over 14 amino acids. Trimming took off 1 base at V and 9 bases at J, with 13 bases between the two ends. The CDR3 coding sequence is TGTGCCAGCAGCTTAGGACGTGGGGAAGGGCCCCAGCATTTT. Its translation is CASSLGRGEGPQHF.

This chain uses TRBV13 with TRBJ2-1; 9 positions agree with TRBD2. The CDR3 has 15 amino acids. With V trimmed by 5 bases and J by 4 bases, 6 bases remained unmatched. In germline, CDR1 is PRHDT, CDR2 FYEKMQ (reference sequence). The DNA of the CDR3 is TGTGCCAGCAGCCCTAGCGGGAATCGGTACAATGAGCAGTTCTTC. Its protein is CASSPSGNRYNEQFF.